One T cell receptor (beta chain) is described in this entry. Antigen specificity is unknown. Given a much more abundant clone one base away, this may be a read error. The length of the CDR3 is 12 residues. Each CDR3 protein is one row after TCRdb ran MiXCR on the PCR reads. The sample lists about 630,000 distinct CDR3 sequences; about 25% were seen once. These data originate in a study of molecular identifiers for immune sequencing clone quantification. Study-wide results and caveats: Over 99% of effector molecules, but under 1% in naive cells, were held by clones with more than 20 RNA copies. Jurkat TCR RNA from one cell was spiked into about 1 million naive cells, and it was reportedly detectable there.

The chain uses TRBV12-3 or TRBV12-4 and TRBJ1-1, with D possibly TRBD1 on 5 matching bases. The sample was naive CD8+ T cells from blood, with Jurkat cell RNA spiked in. This sample's subset: FACS-sorted CD8+CD4-CCR7+CD45RA+ naive T cells. The origin of this receptor is a human donor in good health. Some libraries in this study had Jurkat cell RNA spiked in. For the CDR3, the DNA is TGTGCCAGCAAATGGTCAGGGACTGATGCTTTCTTT. Translation gives CASKWSGTDAFF.